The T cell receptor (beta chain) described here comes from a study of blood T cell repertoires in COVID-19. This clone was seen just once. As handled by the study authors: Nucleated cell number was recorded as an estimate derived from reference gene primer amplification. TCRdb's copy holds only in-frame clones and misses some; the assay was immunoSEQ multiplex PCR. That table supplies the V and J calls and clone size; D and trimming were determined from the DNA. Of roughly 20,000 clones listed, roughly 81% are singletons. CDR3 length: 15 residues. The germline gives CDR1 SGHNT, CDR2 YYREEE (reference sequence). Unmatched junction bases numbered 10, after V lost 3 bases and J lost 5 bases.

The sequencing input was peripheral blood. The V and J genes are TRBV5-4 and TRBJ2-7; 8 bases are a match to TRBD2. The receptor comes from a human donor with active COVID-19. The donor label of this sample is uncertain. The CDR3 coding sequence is TGTGCCAGCAGCTCGGGGGGGGACCATGTAGACGAGCAGTACTTC. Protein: CASSSGGDHVDEQYF.